This TCR beta chain is drawn from a study of neurological immune-mediated disorders. This clonotype was seen ten or more times. TCRdb reanalysed the 5' RACE reads using MiXCR and keeps one entry per CDR3 protein. The top ten clones hold roughly 5.7% of a sample with about 70,000 distinct CDR3 sequences, about 5.2% of them seen once. Germline CDR1 is LNHNV and CDR2 is YYDKDF (reference sequence). The CDR3 has 17 residues. The V end lost 9 bases, the J end lost 5 bases, and 26 bases lay between the germline ends. The sample comprised PBMCs. The rearrangement uses TRBV15 and TRBJ1-3; tentatively, D is TRBD1 (6 bases). The sequence was collected from a human donor with multiple sclerosis. The donor label of this sample is uncertain. CDR3 DNA sequence: TGTGCCACAAGTCGCGGGGGCGCGGGTCCTACTCGAAACACCATATATTTT. Its protein is CATSRGGAGPTRNTIYF. Based on the CDR3 plus reference TRBV15 and TRBJ1-3, the full variable domain is DAMVIQNPRYQVTQFGKPVTLSCSQTLNHNVMYWYQQKSSQAPKLLFHYYDKDFNNEADTPDNFQSRRPNTSFCFLDIRSPGLGDTAMYLCATSRGGAGPTRNTIYFGEGSWLTVV.